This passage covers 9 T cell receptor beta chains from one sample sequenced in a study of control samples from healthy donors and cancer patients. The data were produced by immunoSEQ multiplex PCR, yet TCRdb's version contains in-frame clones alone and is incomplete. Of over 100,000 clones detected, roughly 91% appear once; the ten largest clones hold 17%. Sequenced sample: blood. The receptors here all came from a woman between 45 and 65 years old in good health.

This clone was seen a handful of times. The CDR3 region has the DNA TGTGCCAGCAGCTCTGACGTTGCCCGGGAGCAGTACGTC. The encoded protein is CASSSDVAREQYV. The genes are TRBV7-8 and TRBJ2-7; no reliable D call. The V gene lost 4 bases and the J gene lost 7 bases, with 14 bases spanning the gap. The CDR3 has 13 amino acids. The germline gives CDR1 SGHVS, CDR2 FQNEAQ.

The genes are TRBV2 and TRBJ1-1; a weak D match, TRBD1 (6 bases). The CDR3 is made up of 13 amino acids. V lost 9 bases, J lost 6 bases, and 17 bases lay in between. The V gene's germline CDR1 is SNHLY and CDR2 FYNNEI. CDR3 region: CARFQGISAEAFF. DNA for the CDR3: TGTGCCAGGTTTCAGGGGATCTCCGCTGAAGCTTTCTTT.

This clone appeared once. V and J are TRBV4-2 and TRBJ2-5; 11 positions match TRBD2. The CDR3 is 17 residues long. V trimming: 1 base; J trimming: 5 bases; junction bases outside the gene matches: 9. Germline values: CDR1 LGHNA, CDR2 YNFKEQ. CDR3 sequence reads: CASSQVIVAGGQETQYF. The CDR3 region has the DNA TGTGCCAGCAGCCAAGTTATCGTAGCGGGGGGGCAGGAGACCCAGTACTTC.

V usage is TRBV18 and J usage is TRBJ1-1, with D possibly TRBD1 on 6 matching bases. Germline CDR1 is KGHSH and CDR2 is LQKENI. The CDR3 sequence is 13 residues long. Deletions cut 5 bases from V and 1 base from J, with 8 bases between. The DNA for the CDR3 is TGTGCCAGCTCAGAACAGGGGAACACTGAAGCTTTCTTT. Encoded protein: CASSEQGNTEAFF.

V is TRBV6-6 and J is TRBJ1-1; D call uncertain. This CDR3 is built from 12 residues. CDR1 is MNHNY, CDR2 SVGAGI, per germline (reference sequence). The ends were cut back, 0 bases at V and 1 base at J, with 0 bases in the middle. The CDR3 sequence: CASSYSNTEAFF. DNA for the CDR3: TGTGCCAGCAGTTACTCGAACACTGAAGCTTTCTTT.

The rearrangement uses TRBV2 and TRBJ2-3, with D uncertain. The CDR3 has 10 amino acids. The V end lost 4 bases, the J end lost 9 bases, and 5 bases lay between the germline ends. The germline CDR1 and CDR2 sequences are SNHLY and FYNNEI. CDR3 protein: CASSVGTQYF. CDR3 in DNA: TGTGCCAGCAGTGTCGGGACGCAGTATTTT.

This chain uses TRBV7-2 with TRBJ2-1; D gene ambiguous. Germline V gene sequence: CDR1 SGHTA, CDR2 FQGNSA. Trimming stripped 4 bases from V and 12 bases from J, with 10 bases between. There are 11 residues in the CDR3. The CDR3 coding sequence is TGTGCCAGCAGCTCCAAGACAAGGCAGTTCTTC. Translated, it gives CASSSKTRQFF.

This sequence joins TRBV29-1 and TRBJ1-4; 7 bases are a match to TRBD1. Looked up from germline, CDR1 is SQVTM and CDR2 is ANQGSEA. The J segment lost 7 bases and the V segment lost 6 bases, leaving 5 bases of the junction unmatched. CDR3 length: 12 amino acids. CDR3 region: CSVQGRGEKLFF. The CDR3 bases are TGCAGCGTACAGGGGAGGGGTGAAAAACTGTTTTTT.

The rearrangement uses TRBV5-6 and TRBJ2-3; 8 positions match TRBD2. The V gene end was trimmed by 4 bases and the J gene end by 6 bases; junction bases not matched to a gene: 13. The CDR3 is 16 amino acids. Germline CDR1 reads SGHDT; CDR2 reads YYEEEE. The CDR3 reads CASSAVAGPPPDTQYF. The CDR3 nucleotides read TGTGCCAGCAGCGCGGTAGCGGGACCACCGCCGGATACGCAGTATTTT. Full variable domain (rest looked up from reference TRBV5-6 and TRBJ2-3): DAGVTQSPTHLIKTRGQQVTLRCSPKSGHDTVSWYQQALGQGPQFIFQYYEEEERQRGNFPDRFSGHQFPNYSSELNVNALLLGDSALYLCASSAVAGPPPDTQYFGPGTRLTVL.